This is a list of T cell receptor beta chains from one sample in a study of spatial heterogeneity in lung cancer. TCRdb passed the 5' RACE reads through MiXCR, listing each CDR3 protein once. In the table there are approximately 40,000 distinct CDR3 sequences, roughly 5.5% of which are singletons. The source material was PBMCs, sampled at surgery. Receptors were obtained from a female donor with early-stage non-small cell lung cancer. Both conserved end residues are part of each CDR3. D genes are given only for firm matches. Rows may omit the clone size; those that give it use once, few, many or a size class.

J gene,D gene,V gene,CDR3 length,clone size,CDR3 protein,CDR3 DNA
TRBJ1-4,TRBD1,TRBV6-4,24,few,CASSLLRFPPHRDRGLSFGEKLFF,TGTGCCAGCAGCCTCCTGCGATTCCCGCCGCACCGGGACAGGGGGCTGAGTTTCGGGGAAAAACTGTTTTTT
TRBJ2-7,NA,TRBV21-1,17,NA,CASSKECAGTLAYEQYF,TGTGCCAGCAGCAAAGAATGCGCCGGGACACTCGCCTACGAGCAGTACTTC
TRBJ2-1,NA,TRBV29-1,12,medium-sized,CSVLKANNEQFF,TGCAGCGTTCTTAAGGCAAACAATGAGCAGTTCTTC
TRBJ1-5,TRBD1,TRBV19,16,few,CASSMRGQRINQPQHF,TGTGCCAGTAGTATGAGGGGACAGCGAATTAATCAGCCCCAGCATTTT
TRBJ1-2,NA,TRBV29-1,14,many,CSTKLGQGYYGYTF,TGCAGCACTAAATTGGGCCAGGGGTACTATGGCTACACCTTC
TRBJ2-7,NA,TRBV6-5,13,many,CASSRTETYEQYF,TGTGCCAGCAGCCGGACAGAGACCTACGAGCAGTACTTC
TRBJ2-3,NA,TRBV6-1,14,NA,CASSRALPTDTQYF,TGTGCCAGCTCTCGAGCACTTCCCACAGATACGCAGTATTTT
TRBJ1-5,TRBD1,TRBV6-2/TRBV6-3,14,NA,CASSSLTGGQPQHF,TGTGCCAGCAGTTCCCTGACAGGGGGTCAGCCCCAGCATTTT
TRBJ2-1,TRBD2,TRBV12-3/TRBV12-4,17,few,CASSSPPLRGGIDEQFF,TGTGCCAGCAGTTCCCCGCCCTTGCGGGGGGGCATCGATGAGCAGTTCTTC
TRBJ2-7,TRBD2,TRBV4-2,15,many,CASSQAAGVSYEQYF,TGTGCCAGCAGCCAAGCTGCGGGGGTGTCCTACGAGCAGTACTTC
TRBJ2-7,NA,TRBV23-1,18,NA,CASSPQTRHRAPRYEQYF,TGCGCCAGCAGTCCCCAAACCCGACACAGGGCCCCAAGGTACGAGCAGTACTTC
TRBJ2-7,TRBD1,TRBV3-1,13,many,CASSQDRVYEQYF,TGTGCCAGCAGCCAGGACAGGGTCTACGAGCAGTACTTC
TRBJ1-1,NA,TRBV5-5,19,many,CASSFRTSPLSGPNTEAFF,TGTGCCAGCAGCTTCCGTACTAGCCCCTTATCCGGACCCAACACTGAAGCTTTCTTT
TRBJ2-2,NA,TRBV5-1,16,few,CASRSQLMGNTGELFF,TGCGCCAGCAGGTCTCAGCTGATGGGGAACACCGGGGAGCTGTTTTTT
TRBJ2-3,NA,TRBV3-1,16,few,CASSQDGLAETDTQYF,TGTGCCAGCAGCCAAGACGGATTGGCAGAAACAGATACGCAGTATTTT
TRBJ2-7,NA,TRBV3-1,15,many,CASSHRGMGIYEQYF,TGTGCCAGCAGCCATCGGGGGATGGGAATCTACGAGCAGTACTTC
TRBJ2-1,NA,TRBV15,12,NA,CATSRESNEQFF,TGTGCCACCAGCAGAGAAAGCAATGAGCAGTTCTTC
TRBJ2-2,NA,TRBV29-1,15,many,CSALARRPNTGELFF,TGCAGCGCCCTTGCGCGACGCCCGAACACCGGGGAGCTGTTTTTT
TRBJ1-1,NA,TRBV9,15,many,CASSVGFRSGSEAFF,TGTGCCAGCAGCGTAGGGTTCAGGAGCGGCTCTGAAGCTTTCTTT
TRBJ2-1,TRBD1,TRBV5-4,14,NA,CASSGQGFRNEQFF,TGTGCCAGCAGCGGACAGGGTTTTCGTAATGAGCAGTTCTTC
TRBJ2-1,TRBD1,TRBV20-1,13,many,CSANRGLSNEQFF,TGCAGTGCTAACAGGGGGCTATCCAATGAGCAGTTCTTC
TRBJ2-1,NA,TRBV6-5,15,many,CASSYQSSSYNEQFF,TGTGCCAGCAGTTATCAGTCGAGCTCCTACAATGAGCAGTTCTTC
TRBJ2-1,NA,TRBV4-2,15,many,CASSQDVSSYNEQFF,TGTGCCAGCAGCCAAGATGTAAGCTCCTACAATGAGCAGTTCTTC
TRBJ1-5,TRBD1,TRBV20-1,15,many,CSARGAGGGNQPQHF,TGCAGTGCTAGAGGAGCAGGGGGTGGCAATCAGCCCCAGCATTTT
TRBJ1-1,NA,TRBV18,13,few,CASSPTVGTEAFF,TGTGCCAGCTCCCCGACAGTTGGCACTGAAGCTTTCTTT
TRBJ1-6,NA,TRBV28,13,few,CATQGRINSPLHF,TGTGCCACCCAGGGAAGGATAAATTCACCCCTCCACTTT